The sample holds one count of the clone carrying this T cell receptor beta chain. What it recognizes is unknown. Sequencing used immunoSEQ multiplex PCR; TCRdb keeps in-frame clones, though not all of them. The sample lists 130 or so clones, more than 85% occurring once. The data were obtained in a study of T cells and copy number aberrations in small-cell lung cancer. Study-wide results and limits: Roughly 75-98% of tumor T-cell clones appeared in only one region.

The V end lost 2 bases, the J end lost 4 bases, and 14 bases lay between the germline ends. Germline assignment: CDR1 MNHEY and CDR2 SVGAGI. This CDR3 comprises 15 residues. Each formalin-fixed paraffin-embedded tumor block contributed three regions chosen by a grid layout. The chain uses TRBV6-5 and TRBJ1-2; D is possibly TRBD1 (5 bases). This TCR came from a man aged 65 to 79 with small cell lung cancer. Sequencing was performed on tumor tissue. DNA for the CDR3: TGTGCCAGCAGTTACCAGGGTTATACGGCCTATGGCTACACCTTC. Its protein is CASSYQGYTAYGYTF.